Below are 26 T cell receptor beta chains sequenced from a single sample in a study of CD8+ T cells in alopecia areata. As for treatment: oral pan-JAK inhibitor, 5-10 mg twice daily. It was cDNA, reverse transcribed from extracted RNA, that served as the sequencing template. The repertoire was sequenced with immunoSEQ multiplex PCR; TCRdb's copy has only in-frame clones and lacks some. The sample shows about 160,000 clones, just over 65% of them seen only once. This specimen consisted of CD4+ T cells sorted from blood, obtained at week 4, from a patient treated with tofacitinib. The receptors originated from a human donor with alopecia areata.

The chain couples TRBV25-1 to TRBJ2-2; D is unclear. CDR1 and CDR2 (germline): MGHDK, SYGVNS. The CDR3 extends over 13 amino acids. Trimming removed 3 bases at V and 7 bases at J, with 9 bases between. CDR3 region: CASSEIVVGELFF. The CDR3, as DNA: TGTGCCAGCAGTGAGATAGTCGTCGGGGAGCTGTTTTTT.

V is TRBV6-6 and J is TRBJ2-3, with D unclear. This CDR3 contains 14 residues. Trimming took 5 bases from V and 3 from J, leaving 12 bases between them. Per germline, CDR1 MNHNY and CDR2 SVGAGI (reference sequence). The CDR3 spells CASSGRLLTDTQYF. CDR3 bases: TGTGCCAGCAGTGGCCGGCTCCTGACAGATACGCAGTATTTT.

The chain links TRBV29-1 to TRBJ2-7; D unclear. V lost 6 bases, J lost 1 base, and 10 bases lay in between. CDR3 length equals 12 residues. Germline V CDR1 and CDR2: SQVTM, ANQGSEA. The CDR3 is CSVGTRSYEQYF. CDR3 DNA: TGCAGCGTAGGTACCAGGTCCTACGAGCAGTACTTC.

The table lists this clone with a few counts. The gene calls are TRBV29-1 and TRBJ2-3; no clear D. Germline lookup yields CDR1 SQVTM and CDR2 ANQGSEA. The CDR3 consists of 14 residues. The germline V and J ends were trimmed by 7 bases and 2 bases, with 16 bases remaining between them. In DNA form, the CDR3 reads TGCAGCGCCCGACCCAACCACTCCACAGATACGCAGTATTTT. Protein product: CSARPNHSTDTQYF.

The chain recombines TRBV11-2 with TRBJ2-3; D is possibly TRBD2 (6 bases). The CDR3 runs 14 residues. V lost 3 bases, J lost 0 bases, and 7 bases lay in between. Per the germline V gene, CDR1 is SGHAT and CDR2 is FQNNGV. CDR3 DNA sequence: TGTGCCAGCAGCTTTGCGGGGAGCACAGATACGCAGTATTTT. It specifies CASSFAGSTDTQYF.

The chain couples TRBV7-9 to TRBJ1-6; tentative D call: TRBD1 (5 bases). V lost 6 bases and J 7 bases, leaving 19 bases between the germline ends. The germline gives CDR1 SEHNR, CDR2 FQNEAQ (reference sequence). The CDR3 runs to 16 residues. CDR3 nucleotides: TGTGCCAGCAGATATTGGGGGTCTAGGAAGAATTCACCCCTCCACTTT. It specifies CASRYWGSRKNSPLHF.

In this sample, this clone turned up a few times. For the CDR3, the DNA is TGTGCCAGCAGTTGGACTAGCGGGGGGGTCAATGAGCAGTTCTTC. This gives the protein CASSWTSGGVNEQFF. V gene TRBV6-5 combines with J gene TRBJ2-1; 15 bases are shared with TRBD2. The V gene's germline CDR1 is MNHEY and CDR2 SVGAGI. Trimming took 4 bases from V and 6 from J; bases not matched to a gene: 1. This CDR3 is 15 amino acids long.

The gene calls are TRBV2 and TRBJ2-7; TRBD1 agrees at 11 bases. V was clipped by 10 bases and J by 3 bases; unmatched bases: 2. CDR3 length equals 12 residues. The germline CDR1 and CDR2 sequences are SNHLY and FYNNEI. The CDR3 DNA is TGTGCCATAGGGACAGGGGGCTACGAGCAGTACTTC. Protein sequence: CAIGTGGYEQYF.

V usage is TRBV30 and J usage is TRBJ1-1; the match to TRBD1 covers 10 bases. Germline V gives CDR1 GTSNPN, CDR2 SVGIG (reference sequence). The trim removed 5 bases at V and 10 bases at J, leaving 10 bases unmatched. The CDR3 runs to 13 residues. The CDR3 loop is CAWSPGTGERAFF. The CDR3 nucleotides are TGTGCCTGGTCCCCCGGGACAGGGGAACGAGCTTTCTTT.

V usage is TRBV5-1 and J usage is TRBJ2-3, with a possible D match to TRBD2 (6 bases). The V end lost 3 bases, the J end lost 0 bases, and 8 bases lay between the germline ends. Germline V lookup: CDR1 SGHRS, CDR2 YFSETQ. The CDR3 runs to 14 residues. The CDR3 spells CASSWDLSTDTQYF. The CDR3 nucleotides are TGCGCCAGCAGCTGGGACTTAAGCACAGATACGCAGTATTTT.

The chain recombines TRBV4-3 with TRBJ2-5, with D possibly matching TRBD1 (5 bases). V was pared by 1 base and J by 2 bases, with 8 bases between. The CDR3 is 14 residues long. CDR1 is LGHNA, CDR2 YSLEER, per germline. The CDR3 nucleotides are TGCGCCAGCAGCCAAGGAACAGGTCAAGAGACCCAGTACTTC. The encoded protein is CASSQGTGQETQYF.

This clone has just a few counts. The chain employs TRBV7-9 and TRBJ1-4; D is unresolved. This CDR3 is 16 amino acids long. Germline V gene sequence: CDR1 SEHNR, CDR2 FQNEAQ (reference sequence). V shed 11 bases and J shed 0 bases, with 19 bases lying between them. CDR3 loop: CAVPPRSTTTNEKLFF. Written as DNA, the CDR3 is TGTGCCGTTCCACCCCGCTCAACCACAACTAATGAAAAACTGTTTTTT.

The chain combines TRBV18 with TRBJ2-3; the match to TRBD1 covers 8 bases. The junction had 15 bases not matched to a gene; V was cut back by 8 bases and J by 5 bases. CDR1 is KGHSH, CDR2 LQKENI, per germline. CDR3 length equals 16 residues. The CDR3 region is CASTWTGKVVGDTQYF. The CDR3 nucleotides are TGTGCCAGCACCTGGACAGGGAAGGTAGTAGGAGATACGCAGTATTTT.

This chain uses TRBV29-1 with TRBJ1-1; no clear D gene. This CDR3 region has 11 residues. Trimming cost V 5 bases and J 4 bases, with 8 bases left between them. CDR1 and CDR2 from the germline V gene are SQVTM and ANQGSEA. The CDR3 spells CSVSPVTEAFF. CDR3 coding DNA: TGCAGCGTTTCACCGGTCACTGAAGCTTTCTTT.

V gene TRBV6-1 combines with J gene TRBJ1-5; tentatively, D is TRBD1 (6 bases). Trimming removed 6 bases from V and 7 bases from J, with 10 bases in between. CDR3 length: 12 residues. Germline V gives CDR1 MNHNS, CDR2 SASEGT. CDR3 in amino acids: CASSDRIQPQHF. The CDR3 region has the DNA TGTGCCAGCAGCGACAGGATCCAGCCCCAGCATTTT.

The V gene is TRBV4-1, the J gene TRBJ2-7, with 10 bases fitting TRBD2. The CDR3 runs to 14 residues. The junction had 2 bases not matched to a gene; V was cut back by 3 bases and J by 3 bases. Germline V gives CDR1 MGHRA, CDR2 YSYEKL. The CDR3: CASSHSSGGYEQYF. For the CDR3, the DNA is TGCGCCAGCAGCCACTCTAGCGGGGGCTACGAGCAGTACTTC.

The chain links TRBV2 to TRBJ1-2; D is uncertain. Trimming shortened V by 3 bases and J by 7 bases, and 3 bases separated the two germline ends. The germline V gene has CDR1 SNHLY and CDR2 FYNNEI. The CDR3 runs 10 residues. Here the CDR3 reads CASSDGGYTF. For the CDR3, the DNA is TGTGCCAGCAGTGATGGTGGCTACACCTTC. Full variable domain (outside the CDR3, taken from reference TRBV2 and TRBJ1-2): EPEVTQTPSHQVTQMGQEVILRCVPISNHLYFYWYRQILGQKVEFLVSFYNNEISEKSEIFDDQFSVERPDGSNFTLKIRSTKLEDSAMYFCASSDGGYTFGSGTRLTVV.

The chain has TRBV6-1 and TRBJ1-6; D unresolved. The CDR3 has 12 amino acids. Trimming cost V 1 base and J 9 bases, with 4 bases left between them. Looked up from germline, CDR1 is MNHNS and CDR2 is SASEGT. Here the CDR3 reads CASSEGISPLHF. CDR3 nucleotide sequence: TGTGCCAGCAGTGAAGGAATTTCACCCCTCCACTTT.

The sample holds one count of this clone. V usage is TRBV30 and J usage is TRBJ1-2; a weak D match, TRBD1 (5 bases). In germline, CDR1 is GTSNPN, CDR2 SVGIG (reference sequence). CDR3 size: 12 residues. V shed 3 bases and J shed 8 bases, with 13 bases lying between them. CDR3 bases: TGTGCCTGGAGCCTAAGCCAGGGCGGCTACACCTTC. It yields the protein CAWSLSQGGYTF.

This clone appeared a few times. The V and J genes are TRBV10-3 and TRBJ1-6; the D is unclear. Trimming removed 0 bases at V and 0 bases at J, with 6 bases between. Germline loops: CDR1 ENHRY, CDR2 SYGVKD. This CDR3 contains 16 residues. The CDR3 loop is CAISESGSSYNSPLHF. The CDR3 DNA reads TGTGCCATCAGTGAGTCCGGGAGCTCCTATAATTCACCCCTCCACTTT.

The J gene is TRBJ2-5, the V gene TRBV30; 9 nucleotides align to TRBD2. Germline trimming cut 2 bases from V and 5 bases from J; bases unmatched to any gene: 3. This CDR3 contains 13 residues. Germline V gene lookup returns CDR1 GTSNPN and CDR2 SVGIG (reference sequence). The CDR3 loop reads CAWSPGLAETQYF. The CDR3 DNA sequence: TGTGCCTGGAGTCCTGGACTAGCGGAGACCCAGTACTTC.

The chain couples TRBV27 to TRBJ2-3, with D unclear. CDR1 and CDR2 from the germline V gene are MNHEY and SMNVEV (reference sequence). V was cut by 3 bases and J by 0 bases, with 22 bases left in between. The CDR3 sequence is 19 residues long. CDR3 loop: CASSFVSARAETSTDTQYF. CDR3 nucleotides: TGTGCCAGCAGTTTCGTGTCCGCTCGGGCGGAAACTAGCACAGATACGCAGTATTTT.

In this sample, this clone turned up a few times. This chain's CDR3 is CASSFRDRGSGANVLTF. In DNA form, the CDR3 reads TGTGCCAGCAGCTTCCGGGACAGGGGGTCTGGGGCCAACGTCCTGACTTTC. The rearrangement links TRBV13 to TRBJ2-6, with TRBD1 identical over 11 bases. From germline, CDR1 is PRHDT and CDR2 FYEKMQ (reference sequence). The CDR3 extends over 17 amino acids. J was trimmed by 1 base and V by 3 bases; bases with no gene match: 2.

The V call is TRBV19, the J call TRBJ1-2; D perhaps matches TRBD1 (5 bases). Between the trimmed V and J ends, which lost 6 bases and 1 base, there was a span of 12 bases. The CDR3 is 14 residues long. The germline V gene has CDR1 LNHDA and CDR2 SQIVND (reference sequence). The CDR3 nucleotides are TGTGCCAGTAGCCGGGACGCCTTTAACTATGGCTACACCTTC. Translation: CASSRDAFNYGYTF.

V and J are TRBV9 and TRBJ1-2, with D hard to call. Germline values: CDR1 SGDLS, CDR2 YYNGEE. The V end lost 0 bases, the J end lost 4 bases, and 13 bases lay between the germline ends. The CDR3 length is 15 residues. CDR3 in amino acids: CASSVAMTALYGYTF. The CDR3 coding sequence is TGTGCCAGCAGCGTAGCTATGACGGCTCTCTATGGCTACACCTTC.

A few counts support this clone. This sequence joins TRBV29-1 and TRBJ2-3, with D perhaps matching TRBD2 (6 bases). Trimming took off 4 bases at V and 2 bases at J, with 10 bases between the two ends. Germline V gene sequence: CDR1 SQVTM, CDR2 ANQGSEA. The CDR3 covers 13 residues. CDR3 DNA sequence: TGCAGCGTTGCGGGGGTACCCACAGATACGCAGTATTTT. It encodes CSVAGVPTDTQYF.